The rows below give T cell receptor beta chains drawn from one sample of a study of blood T cell repertoires in COVID-19. The table came from immunoSEQ multiplex PCR; TCRdb's copy has only in-frame clones and leaves some out. The data show 200,000 or so clones, 82% seen once. Sequencing was done on a sample of peripheral blood. All receptors derive from a woman aged 30 to 39 with acute or convalescent COVID-19. Each CDR3 is given with its conserved first and last residue. The order of the fields is CDR3 protein, CDR3 DNA, D gene, clone size, V gene, CDR3 length, J gene. D genes are given only for firm matches. Only some rows state a clone size, as once, few, many or a class for expanded clones.

CDR3 protein: CASSPDRGNYGYTF
CDR3 DNA: TGTGCCAGCAGCCCTGACAGGGGCAACTATGGCTACACCTTC
D gene: TRBD1
clone size: NA
V gene: TRBV28
CDR3 length: 14
J gene: TRBJ1-2

CDR3 protein: CASSLVASGTDTQYF
CDR3 DNA: TGTGCCAGCAGCTTAGTCGCTAGCGGAACAGATACGCAGTATTTT
D gene: TRBD2
clone size: NA
V gene: TRBV7-8
CDR3 length: 15
J gene: TRBJ2-3

CDR3 protein: CASSVGTEVTQYF
CDR3 DNA: TGTGCCAGCAGTGTTGGGACAGAGGTGACCCAGTACTTC
D gene: TRBD1
clone size: few
V gene: TRBV28
CDR3 length: 13
J gene: TRBJ2-5

CDR3 protein: CASSDPLNTEAFF
CDR3 DNA: TGTGCCAGCAGTGATCCCTTGAACACTGAAGCTTTCTTT
D gene: NA
clone size: NA
V gene: TRBV25-1
CDR3 length: 13
J gene: TRBJ1-1

CDR3 protein: CASSLHLSPGQNSPLHF
CDR3 DNA: TGTGCCAGTAGTTTACATCTTTCCCCGGGACAGAATTCACCCCTCCACTTT
D gene: TRBD1
clone size: few
V gene: TRBV19
CDR3 length: 17
J gene: TRBJ1-6

CDR3 protein: CASSRDRADDTQYF
CDR3 DNA: TGTGCCAGCAGTCGGGACAGGGCAGACGATACGCAGTATTTT
D gene: TRBD1
clone size: few
V gene: TRBV28
CDR3 length: 14
J gene: TRBJ2-3

CDR3 protein: CASSFGQGSAGWNEKLFF
CDR3 DNA: TGTGCCAGCAGCTTCGGACAGGGGTCTGCCGGATGGAATGAAAAACTGTTTTTT
D gene: TRBD1
clone size: NA
V gene: TRBV7-6
CDR3 length: 18
J gene: TRBJ1-4

CDR3 protein: CSASSGISYNEQFF
CDR3 DNA: TGCAGTGCCAGTAGCGGAATCTCCTACAATGAGCAGTTCTTC
D gene: NA
clone size: NA
V gene: TRBV20-1
CDR3 length: 14
J gene: TRBJ2-1

CDR3 protein: CASSDSSGVGETQYF
CDR3 DNA: TGCGCCAGCAGTGATAGTAGCGGGGTGGGAGAGACCCAGTACTTC
D gene: TRBD2
clone size: NA
V gene: TRBV10-2
CDR3 length: 15
J gene: TRBJ2-5

CDR3 protein: CASSLYLRQGEEFF
CDR3 DNA: TGTGCCAGCAGCCTCTATCTAAGACAGGGGGAGGAGTTCTTC
D gene: TRBD1
clone size: NA
V gene: TRBV14
CDR3 length: 14
J gene: TRBJ2-1

CDR3 protein: CSASPRDRGPGEKLFF
CDR3 DNA: TGCAGTGCTAGTCCCCGGGACAGGGGGCCGGGTGAAAAACTGTTTTTT
D gene: TRBD1
clone size: NA
V gene: TRBV20-1
CDR3 length: 16
J gene: TRBJ1-4

CDR3 protein: CASSQGGAGAAYEQYF
CDR3 DNA: TGTGCCAGCAGCCAAGGGGGCGCGGGGGCCGCCTACGAGCAGTACTTC
D gene: NA
clone size: NA
V gene: TRBV3-1/TRBV3-2
CDR3 length: 16
J gene: TRBJ2-7

CDR3 protein: CASSLLSGSNQPQHF
CDR3 DNA: TGTGCCAGCAGCTTATTATCGGGTAGCAATCAGCCCCAGCATTTT
D gene: NA
clone size: NA
V gene: TRBV5-6
CDR3 length: 15
J gene: TRBJ1-5

CDR3 protein: CASVIAGELFF
CDR3 DNA: TGTGCCAGCGTAATAGCGGGAGAGTTGTTCTTC
D gene: TRBD2
clone size: NA
V gene: TRBV27
CDR3 length: 11
J gene: TRBJ2-1

CDR3 protein: CASSSGTPNTEAFF
CDR3 DNA: TGCGCCAGCAGCTCTGGGACACCAAACACTGAAGCTTTCTTT
D gene: NA
clone size: NA
V gene: TRBV5-1
CDR3 length: 14
J gene: TRBJ1-1

CDR3 protein: CAWRLTGNTEAFF
CDR3 DNA: TGTGCCTGGAGACTTACAGGGAACACTGAAGCTTTCTTT
D gene: NA
clone size: NA
V gene: TRBV30
CDR3 length: 13
J gene: TRBJ1-1

CDR3 protein: CASSSGVAGSAVRYEQYF
CDR3 DNA: TGTGCCAGCAGTTCAGGGGTAGCGGGATCGGCGGTTCGTTACGAGCAGTACTTC
D gene: TRBD2
clone size: NA
V gene: TRBV6-2/TRBV6-3
CDR3 length: 18
J gene: TRBJ2-7

CDR3 protein: CASSPPGQLYEQYF
CDR3 DNA: TGTGCCAGCAGCCCTCCGGGACAGCTCTACGAGCAGTACTTC
D gene: TRBD1
clone size: NA
V gene: TRBV28
CDR3 length: 14
J gene: TRBJ2-7

CDR3 protein: CASSPGQIHSSPDTQYF
CDR3 DNA: TGTGCCAGCAGCCCCGGACAGATCCACTCCAGCCCAGATACGCAGTATTTT
D gene: NA
clone size: NA
V gene: TRBV11-2
CDR3 length: 17
J gene: TRBJ2-3

CDR3 protein: CAIDSLGKRFF
CDR3 DNA: TGTGCCATTGACAGTTTAGGAAAGCGGTTCTTC
D gene: NA
clone size: NA
V gene: TRBV10-3
CDR3 length: 11
J gene: TRBJ2-1

CDR3 protein: CASSRSANTGELFF
CDR3 DNA: TGTGCCAGCAGTCGGTCGGCGAACACCGGGGAGCTGTTTTTT
D gene: NA
clone size: few
V gene: TRBV9
CDR3 length: 14
J gene: TRBJ2-2

CDR3 protein: CASSQGGNSYEQYF
CDR3 DNA: TGTGCCAGCAGCCAGGGGGGTAACTCCTACGAGCAGTACTTC
D gene: NA
clone size: NA
V gene: TRBV6-5
CDR3 length: 14
J gene: TRBJ2-7

CDR3 protein: CSVEVRGPHEQYF
CDR3 DNA: TGCAGCGTTGAAGTCAGGGGCCCCCACGAGCAGTACTTC
D gene: NA
clone size: NA
V gene: TRBV29-1
CDR3 length: 13
J gene: TRBJ2-7

CDR3 protein: CASSQRLNEQFF
CDR3 DNA: TGCGCCAGCAGCCAGAGACTTAATGAGCAGTTCTTC
D gene: NA
clone size: NA
V gene: TRBV4-3
CDR3 length: 12
J gene: TRBJ2-1

CDR3 protein: CASSLGSPLAKNIQYF
CDR3 DNA: TGCGCCAGCAGCCTGGGGAGCCCTCTAGCCAAAAACATTCAGTACTTC
D gene: NA
clone size: NA
V gene: TRBV4-1
CDR3 length: 16
J gene: TRBJ2-4

CDR3 protein: CSVRTGRETQYF
CDR3 DNA: TGCAGCGTCAGGACAGGGCGAGAGACCCAGTACTTC
D gene: TRBD1
clone size: NA
V gene: TRBV29-1
CDR3 length: 12
J gene: TRBJ2-5

CDR3 protein: CASRQTYDSPLHF
CDR3 DNA: TGTGCCAGCAGACAGACATACGATTCACCCCTCCACTTT
D gene: NA
clone size: NA
V gene: TRBV3-1/TRBV3-2
CDR3 length: 13
J gene: TRBJ1-6

CDR3 protein: CASSLGLGGEQYF
CDR3 DNA: TGTGCCAGCAGTTTGGGACTAGGAGGCGAGCAGTACTTC
D gene: TRBD2
clone size: NA
V gene: TRBV27
CDR3 length: 13
J gene: TRBJ2-7

CDR3 protein: CASSIDRGIGNYGYTF
CDR3 DNA: TGTGCCAGTAGTATAGATCGGGGAATCGGCAACTATGGCTACACCTTC
D gene: NA
clone size: NA
V gene: TRBV19
CDR3 length: 16
J gene: TRBJ1-2

CDR3 protein: CASSTGGLNTEAFF
CDR3 DNA: TGTGCCAGCAGTACAGGGGGGTTGAACACTGAAGCTTTCTTT
D gene: TRBD1
clone size: once
V gene: TRBV6-4
CDR3 length: 14
J gene: TRBJ1-1

CDR3 protein: CASSYNRGQPQHF
CDR3 DNA: TGTGCCAGCAGTTACAATAGGGGTCAGCCCCAGCATTTT
D gene: NA
clone size: NA
V gene: TRBV6-5
CDR3 length: 13
J gene: TRBJ1-5

CDR3 protein: CASSGQGVNYGYTF
CDR3 DNA: TGTGCCAGTAGTGGACAGGGGGTAAACTATGGCTACACCTTC
D gene: TRBD1
clone size: NA
V gene: TRBV19
CDR3 length: 14
J gene: TRBJ1-2

CDR3 protein: CASSLLTGGTGANVLTF
CDR3 DNA: TGTGCCAGCAGTTTATTGACAGGGGGAACCGGGGCCAACGTCCTGACTTTC
D gene: TRBD1
clone size: once
V gene: TRBV27
CDR3 length: 17
J gene: TRBJ2-6

CDR3 protein: CASRPGGGMTDTQYF
CDR3 DNA: TGTGCCAGTAGACCGGGAGGGGGGATGACAGATACGCAGTATTTT
D gene: TRBD2
clone size: NA
V gene: TRBV19
CDR3 length: 15
J gene: TRBJ2-3

CDR3 protein: CASLIHRGEGYGYTF
CDR3 DNA: TGTGCCAGCCTAATTCATCGTGGAGAGGGATATGGCTACACCTTC
D gene: NA
clone size: NA
V gene: TRBV6-6
CDR3 length: 15
J gene: TRBJ1-2

CDR3 protein: CASSLRSGIYDGTDTQYF
CDR3 DNA: TGTGCCAGCTCCCTCCGGAGCGGAATATACGACGGCACAGATACGCAGTATTTT
D gene: NA
clone size: NA
V gene: TRBV18
CDR3 length: 18
J gene: TRBJ2-3

CDR3 protein: CASSFGRGNGYTF
CDR3 DNA: TGTGCCAGCAGCTTTGGTAGGGGCAATGGCTACACCTTC
D gene: NA
clone size: NA
V gene: TRBV5-5
CDR3 length: 13
J gene: TRBJ1-2

CDR3 protein: CASSVGGVPTYEQYF
CDR3 DNA: TGCGCCAGCAGCGTGGGGGGGGTCCCAACCTACGAGCAGTACTTC
D gene: TRBD2
clone size: NA
V gene: TRBV4-3
CDR3 length: 15
J gene: TRBJ2-7

CDR3 protein: CASTGLRTGELFF
CDR3 DNA: TGTGCCAGCACAGGACTACGAACCGGGGAGCTGTTTTTT
D gene: NA
clone size: NA
V gene: TRBV6-5
CDR3 length: 13
J gene: TRBJ2-2

CDR3 protein: CASSVFQLAGDSYNEQFF
CDR3 DNA: TGCGCCAGCAGCGTATTCCAACTAGCGGGAGATTCTTACAATGAGCAGTTCTTC
D gene: TRBD2
clone size: NA
V gene: TRBV5-1
CDR3 length: 18
J gene: TRBJ2-1

CDR3 protein: CATSDPGGPSGYTF
CDR3 DNA: TGTGCCACCAGTGACCCTGGGGGCCCCAGTGGCTACACCTTC
D gene: NA
clone size: NA
V gene: TRBV24-1
CDR3 length: 14
J gene: TRBJ1-2

CDR3 protein: CASSLDSGHEQYF
CDR3 DNA: TGTGCCAGCAGCTTAGATTCTGGCCACGAGCAGTACTTC
D gene: NA
clone size: NA
V gene: TRBV7-9
CDR3 length: 13
J gene: TRBJ2-7

CDR3 protein: CASSYLAPNAGELFF
CDR3 DNA: TGTGCCAGCAGTTATTTAGCACCCAACGCCGGGGAGCTGTTTTTT
D gene: NA
clone size: once
V gene: TRBV6-2/TRBV6-3
CDR3 length: 15
J gene: TRBJ2-2

CDR3 protein: CATRQGSLHF
CDR3 DNA: TGTGCCACCCGACAGGGGAGCCTCCACTTT
D gene: TRBD1
clone size: NA
V gene: TRBV19
CDR3 length: 10
J gene: TRBJ1-6

CDR3 protein: CATSTPGQGSGYTF
CDR3 DNA: TGTGCCACCAGTACCCCGGGACAGGGGTCTGGCTACACCTTC
D gene: TRBD1
clone size: few
V gene: TRBV24-1
CDR3 length: 14
J gene: TRBJ1-2

CDR3 protein: CASSYGGSLIYEQYF
CDR3 DNA: TGTGCCAGCAGTTACGGGGGCTCGCTAATCTACGAGCAGTACTTC
D gene: NA
clone size: NA
V gene: TRBV6-5
CDR3 length: 15
J gene: TRBJ2-7

CDR3 protein: CASSFFGTQGYTF
CDR3 DNA: TGTGCCAGCAGTTTTTTCGGGACACAAGGCTACACCTTC
D gene: NA
clone size: NA
V gene: TRBV27
CDR3 length: 13
J gene: TRBJ1-2

CDR3 protein: CASSRPTGSGNSPLHF
CDR3 DNA: TGTGCCAGCAGCCGCCCGACAGGGTCGGGTAATTCACCCCTCCACTTT
D gene: TRBD1
clone size: NA
V gene: TRBV3-1/TRBV3-2
CDR3 length: 16
J gene: TRBJ1-6

CDR3 protein: CASSPYGTGFYEQYF
CDR3 DNA: TGTGCCAGCAGTCCTTACGGGACAGGGTTCTACGAGCAGTACTTC
D gene: TRBD1
clone size: NA
V gene: TRBV5-4
CDR3 length: 15
J gene: TRBJ2-7

CDR3 protein: CASSQGGQTRTF
CDR3 DNA: TGCGCCAGCAGCCAAGGTGGGCAGACGCGAACCTTC
D gene: NA
clone size: NA
V gene: TRBV4-1
CDR3 length: 12
J gene: TRBJ1-2

CDR3 protein: CASSVAGSSDTQYF
CDR3 DNA: TGTGCCAGCAGTGTAGCCGGGAGTAGCGATACGCAGTATTTT
D gene: NA
clone size: NA
V gene: TRBV2
CDR3 length: 14
J gene: TRBJ2-3

CDR3 protein: CASSYSWQGSPYEQYF
CDR3 DNA: TGTGCCAGCAGTTACTCCTGGCAGGGGAGTCCCTACGAGCAGTACTTC
D gene: NA
clone size: once
V gene: TRBV6-5
CDR3 length: 16
J gene: TRBJ2-7

CDR3 protein: CASSQQQGTGELFF
CDR3 DNA: TGCGCCAGCAGCCAACAACAGGGTACCGGGGAGCTGTTTTTT
D gene: NA
clone size: NA
V gene: TRBV4-3
CDR3 length: 14
J gene: TRBJ2-2

CDR3 protein: CASSQDRLAGPLEQYF
CDR3 DNA: TGTGCCAGCAGCCAAGATCGACTAGCGGGGCCTCTCGAGCAGTACTTC
D gene: TRBD2
clone size: NA
V gene: TRBV14
CDR3 length: 16
J gene: TRBJ2-7

CDR3 protein: CASSLAGQGSYTF
CDR3 DNA: TGTGCCAGCAGCCTAGCGGGACAGGGGAGCTACACCTTC
D gene: TRBD1
clone size: once
V gene: TRBV7-9
CDR3 length: 13
J gene: TRBJ1-2